Below, one T cell receptor beta chain is given with its context. Its antigen is still unknown. Building of the TCR beta libraries involved iRepertoire HTBI primers and Arm-PCR of CDR3 regions. TCRdb independently ran MiXCR on the multiplex PCR reads; one entry per CDR3 protein. Of hundreds of thousands of distinct CDR3 sequences listed, less than 25% were seen once; the top ten hold about 20%. Trimming took 6 bases from V and 5 from J; bases not matched to a gene: 9. CDR1 is MGHDK and CDR2 is SYGVNS in the germline V gene. The CDR3 has 15 residues. The data were obtained in a study of regulatory T cells in long-lasting Graves disease. Findings and caveats of the study: Among persistent patients, a larger number of public clonotypes were shared (around 3,000) than among newly diagnosed patients (around 980). Persistent disease favored TRBV28, TRBJ1-2 and TRBJ2-5.

As for time point: persistent/refractory GD, antithyroid drugs over 5 years with positive TRAb. The TCR library was made from RNA that had been extracted from PBMCs in TRIzol. This receptor was identified in a female donor with Graves disease. The gene calls are TRBV25-1 and TRBJ1-2; 10 bases agree with TRBD1. Sequenced material: peripheral blood mononuclear cells (PBMCs), taken when the disease was refractory, from a patient treated with antithyroid drugs. Here the CDR3 reads CASRGDRGGKYGYTF. CDR3 in DNA: TGTGCCAGCAGGGGGGACAGGGGTGGAAAGTATGGCTACACCTTC.